One sample yielded the 27 T cell receptor beta chains listed below, sequenced in a study of shared clonotypes between healthy human individuals. Produced via immunoSEQ multiplex PCR; TCRdb's table is partial and in-frame only. The data contain about 2.5 million clones, roughly 90% of them singletons. Specimen: naive CD4+ T cells from PBMCs. The subset denotes: CD45RA+ positively selected. The source is a man younger than 30 in good health. Some clones in this sample may be carry-over from other donors' samples.

The gene calls are TRBV6-5 and TRBJ2-4; D may correspond to TRBD1 or TRBD2 (5 bases each). CDR3 length: 13 residues. The germline CDR1 and CDR2 sequences are MNHEY and SVGAGI. Deletions cut 7 bases from V and 2 bases from J, with 9 bases between. CDR3 protein: CASKRGPKNIQYF. The CDR3 coding sequence is TGTGCCAGCAAGAGGGGACCCAAAAACATTCAGTACTTC.

The gene calls are TRBV7-2 and TRBJ2-6; TRBD1 might be the D (5 bases). Germline CDR1 SGHTA, CDR2 FQGNSA. The CDR3 runs to 15 residues. Deletions cut 6 bases from V and 0 bases from J, with 9 bases between. CDR3 coding DNA: TGTGCCAGCAGGGAAGGGGTCTCTGGGGCCAACGTCCTGACTTTC. This codes for CASREGVSGANVLTF.

Comments on this clone: A junction end diverges from the germline sequence, so it may reflect a read error. The chain joins TRBV2 to TRBJ2-2; 8 bases map to TRBD2. The CDR3 has 15 amino acids. From germline, CDR1 is SNHLY and CDR2 FYNNEI. The CDR3 coding sequence is TGTGCCAGCAGTAAAGCGGGAGTGAACACCGGGGAGCTGTTTTTT. Translating it yields CASSKAGVNTGELFF.

This rearrangement joins TRBV6-5 to TRBJ2-1; TRBD1 agrees at 7 bases. Germline CDR1 MNHEY, CDR2 SVGAGI. Germline trimming cut 6 bases from V and 4 bases from J; bases unmatched to any gene: 6. This CDR3 has 14 residues. The CDR3 sequence is CASRQLTGYNEQFF. CDR3 bases: TGTGCCAGCAGGCAGCTGACAGGGTACAATGAGCAGTTCTTC.

The chain carries TRBV7-9 and TRBJ1-2; no reliable D call. CDR3 size: 14 residues. In germline, CDR1 is SEHNR, CDR2 FQNEAQ (reference sequence). Trimming cost V 5 bases and J 4 bases, with 14 bases left between them. The CDR3 DNA is TGTGCCAGCAGCCCCCCCTCGGGGTTCTATGGCTACACCTTC. It specifies CASSPPSGFYGYTF.

The genes are TRBV5-8 and TRBJ1-5, with D hard to call. The CDR3 spans 13 residues. The germline V and J ends were trimmed by 4 bases and 6 bases, with 11 bases remaining between them. Germline CDR1 SGHTS, CDR2 YDEGEE. The CDR3 here is CASSTSLGQPQHF. The CDR3, as DNA: TGTGCCAGCAGCACCTCTTTGGGTCAGCCCCAGCATTTT.

DNA for the CDR3: TGTGCCATCAGATTGAGGACAGGCCCGGGAGAGCAGTACTTC. Protein sequence: CAIRLRTGPGEQYF. The V gene is TRBV10-3, the J gene TRBJ2-7; TRBD1 matches 7 bases. The CDR3 loop spans 14 amino acids. Trimming took 6 bases from V and 7 from J; bases not matched to a gene: 12. Germline assignment: CDR1 ENHRY and CDR2 SYGVKD.

The chain has TRBV27 and TRBJ2-1, with TRBD2 matching 7 bases. Germline-derived CDR1 and CDR2 are MNHEY and SMNVEV (reference sequence). V trimming: 10 bases; J trimming: 4 bases; junction bases outside the gene matches: 16. The CDR3 has 16 residues. The CDR3 loop reads CATTDLGGGKYNEQFF. Written as DNA, the CDR3 is TGTGCCACCACGGACCTTGGGGGAGGGAAATACAATGAGCAGTTCTTC.

The chain combines TRBV19 with TRBJ1-1, with TRBD1 matching 11 bases. The V segment lost 5 bases and the J segment 2 bases; nucleotides outside the gene matches: 4. This CDR3 is 15 amino acids long. Germline CDR1 is LNHDA and CDR2 is SQIVND (reference sequence). CDR3 bases: TGTGCCAGTAGTGCCGGGACAGGGGGAAACACTGAAGCTTTCTTT. Its protein product is CASSAGTGGNTEAFF. Full variable domain (remainder filled in from reference TRBV19 and TRBJ1-1): DGGITQSPKYLFRKEGQNVTLSCEQNLNHDAMYWYRQDPGQGLRLIYYSQIVNDFQKGDIAEGYSVSREKKESFPLTVTSAQKNPTAFYLCASSAGTGGNTEAFFGQGTRLTVV.

The CDR3 DNA follows: TGCGCCAGCAGCTTCTCCGGAAGCTACACCGGGGAGCTGTTTTTT. As protein: CASSFSGSYTGELFF. This sequence joins TRBV5-1 and TRBJ2-2; D is unresolved. The CDR3 has 15 residues. The germline V gene encodes CDR1 SGHRS and CDR2 YFSETQ. V was clipped by 2 bases and J by 3 bases, with 11 bases between them.

The genes are TRBV7-2 and TRBJ2-5; D is unresolved. The J call is uncertain, as TRBJ2-7 better fits the DNA end. Germline assignment: CDR1 SGHTA and CDR2 FQGNSA. CDR3 length: 11 amino acids. The CDR3 reads CASRISYEQYF. The CDR3 nucleotides are TGTGCCAGCAGGATTTCCTACGAGCAGTACTTC.

This clone occurred a few times. The genes are TRBV6-5 and TRBJ2-6; D not certain. The CDR3 has 15 amino acids. V lost 6 bases, J lost 2 bases, and 11 bases lay in between. CDR1 is MNHEY and CDR2 is SVGAGI in the germline V gene. The chain's CDR3 is CASRDGVAGANVLTF. The DNA of the CDR3 is TGTGCCAGCAGGGACGGAGTTGCTGGGGCCAACGTCCTGACTTTC.

The V and J genes are TRBV2 and TRBJ1-1; TRBD1 agrees at 9 bases. V shed 6 bases, J shed 1 base, and the junction held 6 bases outside the gene matches. The CDR3 length is 15 residues. Germline V gives CDR1 SNHLY, CDR2 FYNNEI. The CDR3 protein is CASRLTGGENTEAFF. The CDR3 DNA is TGTGCCAGCAGACTGACAGGGGGGGAGAACACTGAAGCTTTCTTT.

This sequence joins TRBV18 and TRBJ1-2; TRBD1 is a possible D gene (5 bases). The germline gives CDR1 KGHSH, CDR2 LQKENI. Trimming shortened V by 2 bases and J by 5 bases, and 24 bases separated the two germline ends. This CDR3 comprises 18 residues. The CDR3 protein is CASSPSGQVGDGPYGYTF. The CDR3 bases are TGTGCCAGCTCACCATCCGGACAAGTAGGAGACGGACCTTATGGCTACACCTTC.

Comments on this clone: One end of the junction is discordant with germline, which a read error may explain. CDR3 loop: CAGSSGLYEQYF. The CDR3 nucleotides are TGTGCCGGCAGTTCGGGACTCTACGAGCAGTACTTC. The rearrangement links TRBV28 to TRBJ2-7; TRBD2 might be the D (6 bases). The CDR3 contains 12 residues. Germline CDR1 MDHEN, CDR2 SYDVKM.

This clone was picked up one time. The CDR3 protein is CASSLGGDRNQPQHF. In nucleotides, the CDR3 is TGTGCCAGCAGTTTAGGGGGAGATCGGAATCAGCCCCAGCATTTT. V is TRBV28 and J is TRBJ1-5; tentatively, D is TRBD1 (5 bases). The CDR3 is 15 amino acids. V was clipped by 2 bases and J by 4 bases, with 12 bases between them. CDR1 and CDR2 (germline): MDHEN, SYDVKM.

V and J are TRBV5-1 and TRBJ2-1, with 10 bases matching TRBD2. The CDR3 sequence is 17 residues long. The trim removed 0 bases at V and 0 bases at J, leaving 3 bases unmatched. Looked up from germline, CDR1 is SGHRS and CDR2 is YFSETQ. CDR3 nucleotide sequence: TGCGCCAGCAGCTTGGGACTAGCGGGTTTCTCCTACAATGAGCAGTTCTTC. Translated: CASSLGLAGFSYNEQFF.

J is TRBJ2-3 and V is TRBV5-1; TRBD1 agrees at 12 bases. This CDR3 has 18 amino acids. Trimming at V came to 4 bases and at J to 4 bases, leaving 13 bases not matched to a gene. In germline, CDR1 is SGHRS, CDR2 YFSETQ. For the CDR3, the DNA is TGCGCCAGCAGCACGGGACAGGGGGCGCGGGCCAGCGCAGATACGCAGTATTTT. Translated: CASSTGQGARASADTQYF.

The V gene is TRBV28, the J gene TRBJ1-2, with 7 bases matching TRBD1. The germline CDR1 and CDR2 sequences are MDHEN and SYDVKM. The CDR3 covers 15 residues. Losses at the gene ends were 2 bases for V and 4 bases for J; bases not matched to a gene: 7. The CDR3 protein is CASSLRGRGSYGYTF. In nucleotides, the CDR3 is TGTGCCAGCAGTTTAAGGGGGCGGGGCAGCTATGGCTACACCTTC.

This chain connects TRBV9 to TRBJ2-3, with D unresolved. The length of the CDR3 is 15 residues. CDR1 is SGDLS and CDR2 is YYNGEE in the germline V gene. Between the trimmed V and J ends, which lost 3 bases and 2 bases, there was a span of 13 bases. This CDR3 is CASSGEGRFTDTQYF. CDR3 DNA: TGTGCCAGCAGCGGTGAAGGGCGCTTCACAGATACGCAGTATTTT.

The chain recombines TRBV28 with TRBJ2-3; perhaps D is TRBD1 or TRBD2 (5 bases each). The germline CDR1 and CDR2 sequences are MDHEN and SYDVKM. The CDR3 sequence is 12 residues long. V was cut by 7 bases and J by 1 base, with 6 bases left in between. CDR3 DNA: TGTGCCAGCACGGGGCGCACAGATACGCAGTATTTT. Protein product: CASTGRTDTQYF.

The chain is built from TRBV5-6 and TRBJ2-2; the match to TRBD1 covers 8 bases. J gave up 1 base and V 3 bases, and 5 bases lay outside the gene matches. The CDR3 is 16 residues long. Germline V gives CDR1 SGHDT, CDR2 YYEEEE. The CDR3 coding sequence is TGTGCCAGCAGCTCTGCCGGGACAGGGAACACCGGGGAGCTGTTTTTT. It specifies CASSSAGTGNTGELFF.

The rearrangement uses TRBV15 and TRBJ1-1; weak D call: TRBD1 (6 bases). V shed 5 bases and J shed 1 base, with 20 bases lying between them. CDR3 length: 17 residues. The germline V gene encodes CDR1 LNHNV and CDR2 YYDKDF (reference sequence). The DNA of the CDR3 is TGTGCCACCAGCGAGCAGCTGTACAGGGCGGGGAACACTGAAGCTTTCTTT. Residues: CATSEQLYRAGNTEAFF.

The chain combines TRBV5-4 with TRBJ2-2; the match to TRBD2 covers 14 bases. With 3 bases clipped from V and 5 bases from J, the junction kept 12 bases outside the gene matches. This CDR3 region has 19 residues. The germline V gene has CDR1 SGHNT and CDR2 YYREEE (reference sequence). The CDR3 DNA sequence: TGTGCCAGCAGCTCATCCCCCACTAGGACTAGCGGGAGGACCGGGGAGCTGTTTTTT. This sequence encodes CASSSSPTRTSGRTGELFF.

This clone is a singleton in its sample. The sample has other DNA sequences that encode this CDR3 too. The CDR3 sequence: CASSLVAGENTGELFF. The CDR3 DNA reads as TGTGCCAGCAGCTTAGTGGCAGGGGAGAACACCGGGGAGCTGTTTTTT. The rearrangement uses TRBV7-3 and TRBJ2-2, with a possible D match to TRBD1 (6 bases). Germline CDR1 SGHTA, CDR2 FQGTGA. V was clipped by 2 bases and J by 1 base, with 11 bases between them. The CDR3 is 16 residues long.

This chain links TRBV28 with TRBJ2-3; 7 nucleotides agree with TRBD1. This CDR3 has 16 amino acids. The junction had 8 bases not matched to a gene; V was cut back by 5 bases and J by 0 bases. Germline V gene lookup returns CDR1 MDHEN and CDR2 SYDVKM. Here the CDR3 DNA reads TGTGCCAGCAGTCCCTGGACAGGAGCTAGCACAGATACGCAGTATTTT. Protein product: CASSPWTGASTDTQYF.

The gene calls are TRBV28 and TRBJ2-2; D is uncertain. V was cut by 4 bases and J by 5 bases, with 11 bases left in between. The CDR3 spans 14 residues. Germline assignment: CDR1 MDHEN and CDR2 SYDVKM. The CDR3 loop reads CASSSPGKTGELFF. The CDR3 nucleotides are TGTGCCAGCAGTTCCCCCGGAAAGACCGGGGAGCTGTTTTTT.